The 29 T cell receptor beta chains in this list originate from one sample, sequenced in a study of Ad26.COV2.S vaccination and SARS-CoV-2 variants. Treatment noted: about 20 received Ad26.COV2.S at low or high dose, single or two shots; 5 received placebo; per-sample allocation not given. All samples were drawn on day 63, counting from the first vaccine or placebo injection. Some clones are missing from TCRdb's copy, which holds only in-frame ones; the method was immunoSEQ multiplex PCR. The sample includes over 350,000 clones, approximately 90% of them seen just once. This specimen was peripheral blood, taken in a trial of Ad26.COV2.S vaccine versus placebo. These receptors were collected from a person between 18 and 65 years old who received the Ad26.COV2.S COVID-19 vaccine or a placebo.

The chain employs TRBV4-1 and TRBJ2-2; 7 bases match TRBD2. V lost 2 bases, J lost 7 bases, and 10 bases stayed unmatched. Germline CDR1 MGHRA, CDR2 YSYEKL. There are 16 residues in the CDR3. CDR3 bases: TGCGCCAGCAGCCAATTCCCGCGGGGGAGGGGCGGGGAGCTGTTTTTT. It is translated as CASSQFPRGRGGELFF.

This chain connects TRBV7-9 to TRBJ1-2, with 9 nucleotides matching TRBD1. The ends lost 5 bases at V and 3 bases at J; junction bases unmatched: 7. Germline loops: CDR1 SEHNR, CDR2 FQNEAQ (reference sequence). CDR3 size: 15 residues. CDR3 sequence (DNA): TGTGCCAGCAGCGGCTCGACAGGGGGGCACTATGGCTACACCTTC. It encodes CASSGSTGGHYGYTF.

The chain links TRBV2 to TRBJ1-1; 8 positions match TRBD1. Germline V gene sequence: CDR1 SNHLY, CDR2 FYNNEI. The CDR3 contains 14 residues. The ends lost 6 bases at V and 4 bases at J; junction bases unmatched: 7. Here the CDR3 reads CASRGQGSATEAFF. The CDR3 nucleotides read TGTGCCAGCAGAGGACAGGGTTCGGCCACTGAAGCTTTCTTT.

V and J are TRBV20-1 and TRBJ2-7; D remains unclear. The CDR3 is 11 amino acids. CDR1 is DFQATT, CDR2 SNEGSKA, per germline (reference sequence). Trimming cost V 6 bases and J 3 bases, with 9 bases left between them. The CDR3 sequence is CSAKDGYEQYF. The CDR3 nucleotides are TGCAGTGCGAAGGACGGCTACGAGCAGTACTTC.

This rearrangement joins TRBV7-9 to TRBJ1-2; 7 bases line up with TRBD1. Germline V gene sequence: CDR1 SEHNR, CDR2 FQNEAQ (reference sequence). The CDR3 has 16 amino acids. The J segment lost 6 bases and the V segment lost 5 bases, leaving 15 bases of the junction unmatched. CDR3 sequence (DNA): TGTGCCAGCAGCCCCGGCGGGACAGATTTAGGGAATGGCTACACCTTC. Amino acid sequence: CASSPGGTDLGNGYTF.

The chain is built from TRBV5-8 and TRBJ2-5; 9 bases align to TRBD1. The length of the CDR3 is 14 residues. The germline gives CDR1 SGHTS, CDR2 YDEGEE. Unmatched junction bases numbered 6, after V lost 4 bases and J lost 5 bases. The CDR3 region is CASSPRDRVETQYF. CDR3 nucleotide sequence: TGTGCCAGCAGCCCCCGGGACAGGGTTGAGACCCAGTACTTC.

The chain joins TRBV11-3 to TRBJ2-5; D call uncertain. V lost 4 bases to trimming and J lost 5 bases, with 11 bases between them. Germline lookup yields CDR1 SGHNT and CDR2 YENEEA. The CDR3 sequence is 13 residues long. The CDR3 DNA is TGTGCCAGCAGCTCTCCCCCAGACGAGACCCAGTACTTC. Residues: CASSSPPDETQYF.

The chain joins TRBV3-1 (or the pseudogene TRBV3-2) to TRBJ2-7; 9 bases agree with TRBD1. Trimming cost V 6 bases and J 9 bases; bases outside gene matches: 15. In germline, CDR1 is LGHDT, CDR2 YNNKEL (reference sequence). CDR3 length: 15 amino acids. The chain's CDR3 is CASSRQGVILSGQYF. As DNA, the CDR3 is TGTGCCAGCAGTAGACAGGGGGTAATTTTGTCGGGGCAGTACTTC.

This chain joins TRBV6-2 or TRBV6-3 and TRBJ2-5; 15 bases fit TRBD2. CDR1 and CDR2 from the germline V gene are MNHEY and SVGEGT. This CDR3 has 16 amino acids. J lost 2 bases, V lost 4 bases, and 2 bases had no gene match. CDR3 residues: CASSLGLAGGQETQYF. In nucleotides, the CDR3 is TGTGCCAGCAGTTTAGGACTAGCGGGGGGGCAAGAGACCCAGTACTTC.

This chain links TRBV6-6 with TRBJ2-1, with 12 bases that match TRBD2. The J segment lost 10 bases and the V segment lost 4 bases, leaving 2 bases of the junction unmatched. CDR1 and CDR2 from the germline V gene are MNHNY and SVGAGI (reference sequence). The CDR3 length is 13 residues. Written as DNA, the CDR3 is TGTGCCAGCAGTTCTACTAGCGGGGGGGAGCAGTTCTTC. Translating it yields CASSSTSGGEQFF.

V gene TRBV29-1 combines with J gene TRBJ2-7; D perhaps matches TRBD1 (5 bases). There are 14 residues in the CDR3. Trimming stripped 5 bases from V and 0 bases from J, with 14 bases between. The germline gives CDR1 SQVTM, CDR2 ANQGSEA. The CDR3 is CSVFTGYPSYEQYF. The CDR3 DNA sequence: TGCAGCGTTTTTACAGGTTACCCCTCCTACGAGCAGTACTTC.

The genes are TRBV5-1 and TRBJ1-2; 10 nucleotides agree with TRBD1. The junction had 8 bases not matched to a gene; V was cut back by 4 bases and J by 5 bases. This CDR3 contains 15 residues. Germline values: CDR1 SGHRS, CDR2 YFSETQ. The CDR3 reads CASSETGGLGYGYTF. CDR3 coding DNA: TGCGCCAGCAGCGAGACAGGGGGCCTGGGATATGGCTACACCTTC.

The V gene is TRBV11-2, the J gene TRBJ1-3; no definite D call. This CDR3 comprises 14 residues. CDR1 SGHAT and CDR2 FQNNGV come from the germline V gene. Trimming stripped 9 bases from V and 0 bases from J, with 12 bases between. CDR3 DNA: TGTGCCAGTGGTCAGGCACTCTCTGGAAACACCATATATTTT. It yields the protein CASGQALSGNTIYF. Full variable domain (remainder filled in from reference TRBV11-2 and TRBJ1-3): EAGVAQSPRYKIIEKRQSVAFWCNPISGHATLYWYQQILGQGPKLLIQFQNNGVVDDSQLPKDRFSAERLKGVDSTLKIQPAKLEDSAVYLCASGQALSGNTIYFGEGSWLTVV.

This CDR3 is CASSQARGGGEKLFF. The DNA for the CDR3 is TGTGCCAGCAGCCAAGCACGGGGAGGGGGCGAAAAACTGTTTTTT. The chain employs TRBV5-5 and TRBJ1-4; TRBD1 matches at 7 bases. This CDR3 has 15 amino acids. Germline V CDR1 and CDR2: SGHKS, YYEKEE (reference sequence). Trimming at V came to 4 bases and at J to 8 bases, leaving 11 bases not matched to a gene.

The chain has TRBV10-3 and TRBJ1-2; 9 bases match TRBD1. Losses at the gene ends were 5 bases for V and 4 bases for J; bases not matched to a gene: 5. This CDR3 contains 14 residues. Germline values: CDR1 ENHRY, CDR2 SYGVKD. CDR3 DNA sequence: TGTGCCATCAGTACAGGGGGCTCTGGCTATGGCTACACCTTC. This codes for CAISTGGSGYGYTF.

The sample holds one count of this clone. The gene calls are TRBV5-4 and TRBJ2-5; D possibly corresponds to TRBD1 (6 bases). The V end lost 4 bases, the J end lost 5 bases, and 12 bases lay between the germline ends. This CDR3 has 13 amino acids. CDR1 is SGHNT, CDR2 YYREEE, per germline (reference sequence). The CDR3 nucleotides are TGTGCCAGCAGCACCGGACAGAAGGAGACCCAGTACTTC. Its protein product is CASSTGQKETQYF.

The chain recombines TRBV7-6 with TRBJ1-1; TRBD1 agrees at 7 bases. The ends lost 4 bases at V and 3 bases at J; junction bases unmatched: 11. Germline V gene sequence: CDR1 SGHVS, CDR2 FNYEAQ. CDR3 length: 16 amino acids. This CDR3 is CASSSLEQGWHTEAFF. The DNA of the CDR3 is TGTGCCAGCAGCTCGCTAGAACAGGGGTGGCACACTGAAGCTTTCTTT.

The rearrangement links TRBV7-2 to TRBJ2-5; a weak D match, TRBD1 (6 bases). Germline CDR1 SGHTA, CDR2 FQGNSA. The CDR3 is 14 amino acids. V was cut by 3 bases and J by 3 bases, with 11 bases left in between. The CDR3 nucleotides read TGTGCCAGCAGCTTTACCGACAGGAAAGAGACCCAGTACTTC. Protein sequence: CASSFTDRKETQYF.

The chain has TRBV19 and TRBJ1-1, with 8 bases identical to TRBD1. CDR3 length: 18 residues. Trimming removed 7 bases from V and 1 base from J; junction bases left unmatched: 17. From germline, CDR1 is LNHDA and CDR2 SQIVND (reference sequence). CDR3 residues: CASKRTGLYYTPNTEAFF. CDR3 sequence (DNA): TGTGCCAGTAAGAGGACAGGGCTTTATTACACCCCGAACACTGAAGCTTTCTTT.

The chain combines TRBV6-1 with TRBJ1-2, with 7 bases aligning to TRBD1. The CDR3 contains 12 residues. Losses at the gene ends were 3 bases for V and 8 bases for J; bases not matched to a gene: 3. Germline assignment: CDR1 MNHNS and CDR2 SASEGT. The CDR3 sequence: CASSEGDRGYTF. Here the CDR3 DNA reads TGTGCCAGCAGTGAGGGGGACAGAGGCTACACCTTC.

The chain carries TRBV19 and TRBJ1-1, with 10 bases aligning to TRBD1. The length of the CDR3 is 12 residues. V shed 10 bases and J 5 bases; nucleotides not matched to a gene: 4. Germline values: CDR1 LNHDA, CDR2 SQIVND (reference sequence). CDR3 sequence (DNA): TGTGCCACCCGGACAGGGGGGACTGAAGCTTTCTTT. Encoded protein: CATRTGGTEAFF.

The rearrangement uses TRBV30 and TRBJ1-6, with a tentative D call TRBD1 (5 bases). Germline loops: CDR1 GTSNPN, CDR2 SVGIG (reference sequence). The CDR3 is made up of 14 amino acids. The V and J ends lost 5 bases and 7 bases respectively, with 15 bases between them. This CDR3 reads CAWDSGGINSPLHF. DNA for the CDR3: TGTGCCTGGGACTCCGGGGGGATCAATTCACCCCTCCACTTT.

The chain employs TRBV2 and TRBJ1-1; no clear D gene. Per the germline V gene, CDR1 is SNHLY and CDR2 is FYNNEI. The CDR3 is made up of 15 amino acids. V lost 8 bases and J 3 bases, leaving 19 bases between the germline ends. CDR3 loop: CASSPGPTRDTEAFF. The CDR3 region has the DNA TGTGCCAGCTCCCCTGGCCCTACCCGAGACACTGAAGCTTTCTTT.

This rearrangement joins TRBV6-5 to TRBJ1-1, with D possibly matching TRBD1 (5 bases). Germline V gives CDR1 MNHEY, CDR2 SVGAGI. The CDR3 runs to 14 residues. V lost 8 bases, J lost 5 bases, and 18 bases lay in between. The CDR3: CASPKDTRRTEAFF. CDR3 DNA sequence: TGTGCCAGCCCAAAGGACACCCGGAGGACTGAAGCTTTCTTT.

The chain combines TRBV6-5 with TRBJ2-5; D perhaps matches TRBD2 (6 bases). The germline CDR1 and CDR2 sequences are MNHEY and SVGAGI. This CDR3 has 14 amino acids. With 0 bases removed from V and 4 bases from J, the gap between germline ends came to 9 bases. The CDR3 DNA is TGTGCCAGCAGTTACTCTGCGGGGAGAGAGACCCAGTACTTC. Protein: CASSYSAGRETQYF.

The chain has TRBV21-1 and TRBJ2-1; the tabulated D call, TRBD2, remains unverified against the DNA. TRBV21-1 is a pseudogene. The CDR3 has 14 residues. The CDR3 nucleotides read TGTGCCAGCAGCAAAGAAGGGCTAGCCTTGGAGCAGTTCTTC. Its translation is CASSKEGLALEQFF.

This chain connects TRBV6-5 to TRBJ1-2; 7 bases are shared with TRBD1. The CDR3 is made up of 14 amino acids. J gave up 6 bases and V 6 bases, and 10 bases lay outside the gene matches. Germline V gives CDR1 MNHEY, CDR2 SVGAGI. The CDR3 sequence is CASSQLEGAHGYTF. CDR3 DNA sequence: TGTGCCAGCAGCCAGCTTGAGGGGGCCCATGGCTACACCTTC.

The table lists this clone with a few counts. V gene TRBV7-6 combines with J gene TRBJ2-2; 7 positions match TRBD2. Looked up from germline, CDR1 is SGHVS and CDR2 is FNYEAQ. The CDR3 has 18 residues. The trim removed 5 bases at V and 1 base at J, leaving 13 bases unmatched. CDR3 amino acids: CASSPEYPGGLNTGELFF. DNA of the CDR3: TGTGCCAGCAGCCCCGAATACCCGGGGGGTCTGAACACCGGGGAGCTGTTTTTT.

V is TRBV24-1 and J is TRBJ2-2, with a weak D call TRBD1 (5 bases). From germline, CDR1 is KGHDR and CDR2 SFDVKD. This CDR3 has 14 amino acids. Trimming removed 4 bases at V and 4 bases at J, with 9 bases between. This CDR3 is CATSDRRVTGELFF. The DNA for the CDR3 is TGTGCCACCAGTGACCGCAGGGTCACCGGGGAGCTGTTTTTT.